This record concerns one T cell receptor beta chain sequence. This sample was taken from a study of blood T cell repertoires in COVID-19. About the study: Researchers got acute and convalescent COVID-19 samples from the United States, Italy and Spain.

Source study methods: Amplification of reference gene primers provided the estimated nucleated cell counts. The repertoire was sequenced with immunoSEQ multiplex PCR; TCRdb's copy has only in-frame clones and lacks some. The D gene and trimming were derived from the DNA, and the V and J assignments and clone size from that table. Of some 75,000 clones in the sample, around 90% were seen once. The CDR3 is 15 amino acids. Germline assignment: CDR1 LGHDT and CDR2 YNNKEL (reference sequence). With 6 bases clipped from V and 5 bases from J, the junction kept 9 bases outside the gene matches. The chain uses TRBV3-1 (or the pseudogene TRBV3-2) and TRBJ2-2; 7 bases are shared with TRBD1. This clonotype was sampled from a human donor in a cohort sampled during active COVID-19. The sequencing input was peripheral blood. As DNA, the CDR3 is TGTGCCAGCAGTCCTGACAGGGTGGGGACCGGGGAGCTGTTTTTT. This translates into CASSPDRVGTGELFF.